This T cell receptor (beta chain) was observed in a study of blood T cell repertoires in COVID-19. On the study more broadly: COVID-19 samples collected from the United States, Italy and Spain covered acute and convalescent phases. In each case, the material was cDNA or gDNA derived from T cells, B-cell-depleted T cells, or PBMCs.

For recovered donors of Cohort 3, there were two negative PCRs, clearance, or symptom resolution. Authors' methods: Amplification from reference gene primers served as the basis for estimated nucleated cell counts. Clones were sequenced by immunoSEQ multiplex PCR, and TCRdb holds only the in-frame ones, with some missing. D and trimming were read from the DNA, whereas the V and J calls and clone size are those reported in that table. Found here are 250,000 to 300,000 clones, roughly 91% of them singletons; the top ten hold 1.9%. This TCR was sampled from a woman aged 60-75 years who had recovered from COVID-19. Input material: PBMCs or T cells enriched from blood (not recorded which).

The CDR3 spells CASSRGRTNEQFF. The CDR3 nucleotides read TGTGCCAGCAGTCGCGGACGGACAAATGAGCAGTTCTTC. This rearrangement joins TRBV12-3 or TRBV12-4 to TRBJ2-1; D might be TRBD1 (5 bases). Trimming left V 5 bases short and J 7 bases short, with 12 bases between. The CDR3 runs to 13 residues.